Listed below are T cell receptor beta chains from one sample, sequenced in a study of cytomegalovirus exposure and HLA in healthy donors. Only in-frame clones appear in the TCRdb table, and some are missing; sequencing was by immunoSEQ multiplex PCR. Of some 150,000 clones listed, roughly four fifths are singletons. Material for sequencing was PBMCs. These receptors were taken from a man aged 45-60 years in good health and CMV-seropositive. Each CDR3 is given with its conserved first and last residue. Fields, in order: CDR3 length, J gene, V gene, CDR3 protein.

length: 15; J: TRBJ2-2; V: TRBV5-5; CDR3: CASSMDRVTTGELFF
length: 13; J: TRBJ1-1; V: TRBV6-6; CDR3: CASSRGQNTEAFF
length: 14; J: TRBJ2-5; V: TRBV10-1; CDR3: CANPEKTGWETQYF
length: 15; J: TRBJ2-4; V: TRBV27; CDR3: CASSLSPGQWNIQYF
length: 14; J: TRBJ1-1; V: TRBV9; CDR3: CASSALGPNTEAFF
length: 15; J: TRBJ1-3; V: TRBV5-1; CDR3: CASSPPGGSGNTIYF
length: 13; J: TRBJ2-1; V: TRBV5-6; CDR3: CASSLADRTREFF
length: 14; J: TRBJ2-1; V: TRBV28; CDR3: CATHHLAGGHEQFF
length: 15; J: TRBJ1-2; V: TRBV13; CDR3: CASSPGKGVFYGYTF
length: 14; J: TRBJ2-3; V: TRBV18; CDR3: CASSPSDGTDTQYF
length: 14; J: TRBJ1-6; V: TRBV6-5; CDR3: CASSPPELRSPLHF
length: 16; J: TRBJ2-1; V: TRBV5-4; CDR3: CASSPRGGASYNEQFF
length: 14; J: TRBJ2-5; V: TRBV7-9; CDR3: CASSLGVGVETQYF
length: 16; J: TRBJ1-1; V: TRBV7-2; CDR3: CASSPSRTGVGTEAFF
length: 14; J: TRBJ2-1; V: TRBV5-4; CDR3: CASSFGLGYNEQFF
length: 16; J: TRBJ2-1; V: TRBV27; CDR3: CASSPTSSGGYNEQFF
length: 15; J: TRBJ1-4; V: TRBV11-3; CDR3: CASSFYRVACEKLFF
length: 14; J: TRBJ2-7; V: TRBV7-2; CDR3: CASIPKTGTYEQYF
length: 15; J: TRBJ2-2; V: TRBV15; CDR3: CATSGVDRDGGELFF
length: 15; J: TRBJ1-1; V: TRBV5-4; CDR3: CASSLPGQRNTEAFF
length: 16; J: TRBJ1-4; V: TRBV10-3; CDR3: CAISESGLTTNEKLFF
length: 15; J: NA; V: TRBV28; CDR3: CASRNPSGGVHEQYF
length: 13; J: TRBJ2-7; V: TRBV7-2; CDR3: CASSPAGPYEQYF
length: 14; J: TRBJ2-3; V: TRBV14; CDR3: CASSQVQSTDTQYF
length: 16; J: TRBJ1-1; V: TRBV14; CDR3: CASTAWASGGYTEAFF
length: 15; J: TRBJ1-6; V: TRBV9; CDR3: CASGQRGSYNSPLHF
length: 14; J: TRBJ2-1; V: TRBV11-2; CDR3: CASSLDRVSPFQFF
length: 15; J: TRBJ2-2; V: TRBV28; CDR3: CASSLTRGRNGELFF
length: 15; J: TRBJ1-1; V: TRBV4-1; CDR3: CASSQAGVGNTEAFF
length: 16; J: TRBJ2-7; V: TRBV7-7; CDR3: CASSLGSPTDSYEQYF
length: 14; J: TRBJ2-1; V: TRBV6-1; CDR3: CASSESRQGTEQFF
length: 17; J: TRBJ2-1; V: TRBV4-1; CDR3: CASSQERLVPRNNEQFF
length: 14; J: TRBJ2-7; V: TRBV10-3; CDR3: CAISESGALYEQYF
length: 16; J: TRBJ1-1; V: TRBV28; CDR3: CASSLPARPLNTEAFF
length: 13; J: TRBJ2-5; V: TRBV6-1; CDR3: CASRGDFRKTQYF
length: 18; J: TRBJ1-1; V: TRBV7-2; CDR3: CASSLESRGSGKNTEAFF
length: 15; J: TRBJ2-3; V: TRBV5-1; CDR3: CASRPLAESTDTQYF
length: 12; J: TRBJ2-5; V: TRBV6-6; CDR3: CASSPRRETQYF
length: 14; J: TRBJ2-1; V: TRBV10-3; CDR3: CAIRPGQQYNEQFF
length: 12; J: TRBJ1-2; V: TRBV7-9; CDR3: CASSSDSYGYTF
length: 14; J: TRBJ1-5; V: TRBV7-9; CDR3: CASSQGAGNQPQHF
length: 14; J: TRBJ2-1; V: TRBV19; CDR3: CASSIGGGPIEQFF
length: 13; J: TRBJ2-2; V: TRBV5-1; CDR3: CASRDRDPGELFF
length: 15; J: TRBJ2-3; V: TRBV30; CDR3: CAWSGGQGLPDTQYF
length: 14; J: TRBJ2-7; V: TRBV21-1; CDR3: CASTPGERETEQYF
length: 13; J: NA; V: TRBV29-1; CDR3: CSVDRLSSYEQYF
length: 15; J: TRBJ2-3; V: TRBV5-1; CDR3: CASSFGGPSTDTQYF
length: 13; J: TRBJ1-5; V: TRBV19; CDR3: CASSIDRVAPQHF
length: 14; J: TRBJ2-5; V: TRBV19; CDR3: CASSIGQGKETQYF
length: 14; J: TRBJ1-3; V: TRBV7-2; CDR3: CASSTGTVGNTIYF
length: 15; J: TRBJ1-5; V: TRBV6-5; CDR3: CASMRQSVGNQPQHF
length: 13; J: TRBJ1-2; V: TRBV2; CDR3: CASREGPSYGYTF
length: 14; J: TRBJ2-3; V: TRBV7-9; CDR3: CASSLYSSTDTQYF
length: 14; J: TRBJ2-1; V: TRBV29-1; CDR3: CSVVQRGVGNEQFF
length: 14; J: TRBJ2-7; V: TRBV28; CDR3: CASSEQGANYEQYF
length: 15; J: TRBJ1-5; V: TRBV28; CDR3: CASSPPVRDNQPQHF
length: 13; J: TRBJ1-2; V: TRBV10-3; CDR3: CAISEIQGSGYTF